This is a list of T cell receptor beta chains from one sample in a study of blood T cell repertoires in COVID-19. Profiling relied on immunoSEQ multiplex PCR, and the TCRdb table lists in-frame clones only, not all of them. This table has about 100,000 clones, about 86% appearing once. The sequencing input was peripheral blood. The receptors come from a human donor in a cohort sampled during active COVID-19. Each CDR3 is given with its conserved first and last residue. D genes are given only for firm matches. Part of the rows lack a size; the others show once, few, many or a class for expanded clones.

CDR3 length: 15
D gene: TRBD1
V gene: TRBV5-1
clone size: -
J gene: TRBJ1-2
CDR3 protein: CASSLETGGAQGYTF
CDR3 DNA: TGCGCCAGCAGCTTAGAGACAGGGGGCGCCCAGGGCTACACCTTC

CDR3 length: 13
D gene: -
V gene: TRBV5-1
clone size: few
J gene: TRBJ2-3
CDR3 protein: CASSWASSDTQYF
CDR3 DNA: TGCGCCAGCAGCTGGGCATCGAGTGATACGCAGTATTTT

CDR3 length: 16
D gene: -
V gene: TRBV6-4
clone size: once
J gene: TRBJ1-2
CDR3 protein: CASSDTERGIGYGYTF
CDR3 DNA: TGTGCCAGCAGTGACACGGAAAGGGGTATTGGGTATGGCTACACCTTC

CDR3 length: 14
D gene: -
V gene: TRBV5-1
clone size: -
J gene: TRBJ2-3
CDR3 protein: CASSHNQRADTQYF
CDR3 DNA: TGCGCCAGCAGCCACAACCAACGTGCAGATACGCAGTATTTT

CDR3 length: 14
D gene: -
V gene: TRBV28
clone size: -
J gene: TRBJ1-2
CDR3 protein: CASTDQGRRYGYTF
CDR3 DNA: TGTGCCAGTACCGACCAGGGGCGTCGATATGGCTACACCTTC

CDR3 length: 12
D gene: -
V gene: TRBV7-9
clone size: -
J gene: TRBJ1-6
CDR3 protein: CASSFVNSPLHF
CDR3 DNA: TGTGCCAGCAGCTTCGTGAATTCACCCCTCCACTTT

CDR3 length: 19
D gene: TRBD2
V gene: TRBV9
clone size: -
J gene: TRBJ2-2
CDR3 protein: CASSTPRVGTSGNTGELFF
CDR3 DNA: TGTGCCAGCAGCACCCCCCGGGTAGGGACTAGCGGGAACACCGGGGAGCTGTTTTTT

CDR3 length: 12
D gene: TRBD1
V gene: TRBV2
clone size: -
J gene: TRBJ2-1
CDR3 protein: CASSEQGDEQFF
CDR3 DNA: TGTGCCAGCAGTGAACAGGGGGATGAGCAGTTCTTC

CDR3 length: 12
D gene: TRBD1
V gene: TRBV29-1
clone size: once
J gene: TRBJ1-1
CDR3 protein: CSGDRGGTEAFF
CDR3 DNA: TGCAGCGGCGACAGGGGCGGAACTGAAGCTTTCTTT

CDR3 length: 13
D gene: -
V gene: TRBV25-1
clone size: -
J gene: TRBJ1-5
CDR3 protein: CASRQGINQPQHF
CDR3 DNA: TGTGCCAGCAGGCAGGGGATAAATCAGCCCCAGCATTTT

CDR3 length: 16
D gene: -
V gene: TRBV18
clone size: -
J gene: TRBJ1-5
CDR3 protein: CASSLNAQGYNQPQHF
CDR3 DNA: TGTGCCAGCTCACTCAATGCACAGGGTTACAATCAGCCCCAGCATTTT

CDR3 length: 18
D gene: TRBD2
V gene: TRBV18
clone size: once
J gene: TRBJ2-1
CDR3 protein: CASSRRLAGQSSYNEQFF
CDR3 DNA: TGTGCCAGCTCACGACGACTAGCGGGACAGAGCTCCTACAATGAGCAGTTCTTC

CDR3 length: 15
D gene: TRBD2
V gene: TRBV6-2/TRBV6-3
clone size: -
J gene: TRBJ2-1
CDR3 protein: CASSYSGLGYNEQFF
CDR3 DNA: TGTGCCAGCAGTTATAGCGGGTTGGGTTACAATGAGCAGTTCTTC

CDR3 length: 12
D gene: TRBD1
V gene: TRBV3-1/TRBV3-2
clone size: -
J gene: TRBJ1-1
CDR3 protein: CASSFRDSEAFF
CDR3 DNA: TGTGCCAGCAGCTTCCGGGACAGTGAAGCTTTCTTT

CDR3 length: 17
D gene: TRBD2
V gene: TRBV15
clone size: -
J gene: TRBJ2-7
CDR3 protein: CATSREGLAGAGYEQYF
CDR3 DNA: TGTGCCACCAGCAGAGAGGGGCTAGCGGGAGCCGGCTACGAGCAGTACTTC

CDR3 length: 16
D gene: TRBD1
V gene: TRBV9
clone size: -
J gene: TRBJ2-7
CDR3 protein: CASSVGFVGTDYEQYF
CDR3 DNA: TGTGCCAGCAGCGTAGGGTTTGTGGGGACAGACTACGAGCAGTACTTC

CDR3 length: 15
D gene: -
V gene: TRBV18
clone size: -
J gene: TRBJ1-4
CDR3 protein: CASSPTTGTNEKLFF
CDR3 DNA: TGTGCCAGCTCGCCGACGACAGGCACTAATGAAAAACTGTTTTTT

CDR3 length: 15
D gene: -
V gene: TRBV19
clone size: -
J gene: TRBJ1-1
CDR3 protein: CASSPRKIPGTEAFF
CDR3 DNA: TGTGCCAGTAGTCCCCGAAAGATTCCGGGCACTGAAGCTTTCTTT

CDR3 length: 15
D gene: TRBD1
V gene: TRBV6-5
clone size: -
J gene: TRBJ1-1
CDR3 protein: CASRTGVPIRTEAFF
CDR3 DNA: TGTGCCAGCAGGACAGGGGTCCCTATACGCACTGAAGCTTTCTTT

CDR3 length: 12
D gene: -
V gene: TRBV7-2
clone size: few
J gene: TRBJ2-2
CDR3 protein: CASRESTGELFF
CDR3 DNA: TGTGCCAGCCGCGAAAGCACCGGGGAGCTGTTTTTT

CDR3 length: 16
D gene: TRBD1
V gene: TRBV24-1
clone size: -
J gene: TRBJ2-7
CDR3 protein: CATSDPLETGGYEQYF
CDR3 DNA: TGTGCCACCAGTGACCCCCTAGAGACAGGGGGCTACGAGCAGTACTTC

CDR3 length: 13
D gene: TRBD1
V gene: TRBV15
clone size: -
J gene: TRBJ1-1
CDR3 protein: CATSTRDSTEAFF
CDR3 DNA: TGTGCCACCAGCACCAGGGACAGCACTGAAGCTTTCTTT

CDR3 length: 20
D gene: TRBD2
V gene: TRBV24-1
clone size: -
J gene: TRBJ2-1
CDR3 protein: CATSVAGGGTSGSSGNEQFF
CDR3 DNA: TGTGCCACCAGTGTAGCGGGGGGTGGGACTAGCGGGAGCTCTGGCAATGAGCAGTTCTTC

CDR3 length: 16
D gene: -
V gene: TRBV28
clone size: -
J gene: TRBJ1-5
CDR3 protein: CASGDPDSFYLEPQHF
CDR3 DNA: TGTGCCAGCGGCGACCCCGACAGTTTCTATCTCGAGCCCCAGCATTTT

CDR3 length: 12
D gene: -
V gene: TRBV2
clone size: -
J gene: TRBJ2-3
CDR3 protein: CASRLSHGGQYF
CDR3 DNA: TGTGCCAGTAGACTTAGTCACGGCGGGCAGTATTTT